A selection of T cell receptor beta chains follows, all from one sample in a study of shared clonotypes between healthy human individuals. TCRdb keeps only in-frame clones here, not all; method: immunoSEQ multiplex PCR. The sample lists almost 750,000 clones, roughly 72% seen once, with around 1.8% in the top ten. The sample consisted of memory CD4+ T cells sorted from blood. The source of these receptors is a woman aged 25-40 years in good health. CDR3s include the opening cysteine and the closing phenylalanine or tryptophan. Fields, in order: V gene, J gene, D gene, clone size, CDR3 protein, CDR3 DNA. A D gene is named only where the DNA matches it firmly. Clone size is stated in some rows and not others, as once, few, many or a class when expanded.

v_gene: TRBV7-8
j_gene: TRBJ2-7
d_gene: TRBD2
abundance: many
CDR3aa: CASSESGLARQYF
CDR3nt: TGTGCCAGCAGCGAAAGCGGACTAGCGAGGCAGTACTTC

v_gene: TRBV4-2
j_gene: TRBJ2-6
d_gene: NA
abundance: NA
CDR3aa: CASSQDGTVSGANVLTF
CDR3nt: TGTGCCAGCAGCCAAGACGGTACAGTATCTGGGGCCAACGTCCTGACTTTC

v_gene: TRBV11-2
j_gene: TRBJ2-1
d_gene: TRBD2
abundance: NA
CDR3aa: CASRPIAGLNEQFF
CDR3nt: TGTGCCAGCAGGCCGATAGCGGGGCTCAATGAGCAGTTCTTC

v_gene: TRBV5-4
j_gene: TRBJ2-3
d_gene: NA
abundance: NA
CDR3aa: CASSREFGGPGTDTQYF
CDR3nt: TGTGCCAGCAGCCGAGAATTTGGGGGGCCCGGCACAGATACGCAGTATTTT

v_gene: TRBV6-5
j_gene: TRBJ1-4
d_gene: NA
abundance: NA
CDR3aa: CASSYGDWTEKLFF
CDR3nt: TGTGCCAGCAGTTACGGGGATTGGACGGAAAAACTGTTTTTT

v_gene: TRBV5-1
j_gene: TRBJ2-2
d_gene: NA
abundance: NA
CDR3aa: CASSLWLGSDTGELFF
CDR3nt: TGCGCCAGCAGCTTGTGGTTAGGGAGCGACACCGGGGAGCTGTTTTTT

v_gene: TRBV5-1
j_gene: TRBJ2-5
d_gene: TRBD1
abundance: NA
CDR3aa: CASSLGAGGETQYF
CDR3nt: TGCGCCAGCAGCTTGGGTGCAGGGGGAGAGACCCAGTACTTC

v_gene: TRBV2
j_gene: TRBJ2-2
d_gene: NA
abundance: many
CDR3aa: CASSEWGTGELFF
CDR3nt: TGTGCCAGCAGTGAATGGGGCACCGGGGAGCTGTTTTTT

v_gene: TRBV28
j_gene: TRBJ1-1
d_gene: NA
abundance: few
CDR3aa: CASSQRGTEAFF
CDR3nt: TGTGCCAGCAGTCAACGAGGCACTGAAGCTTTCTTT

v_gene: TRBV4-2
j_gene: TRBJ2-1
d_gene: NA
abundance: NA
CDR3aa: CASSQESLVLNEQFF
CDR3nt: TGTGCCAGCAGCCAAGAAAGTCTAGTTCTCAATGAGCAGTTCTTC

v_gene: TRBV6-6
j_gene: TRBJ1-4
d_gene: TRBD1
abundance: NA
CDR3aa: CASSLRDSDNEKLFF
CDR3nt: TGTGCCAGCAGTCTCCGGGACAGCGATAATGAAAAACTGTTTTTT

v_gene: TRBV10-3
j_gene: TRBJ2-7
d_gene: NA
abundance: NA
CDR3aa: CAISREWSRNEQYF
CDR3nt: TGTGCCATCAGCCGGGAGTGGAGTCGGAACGAGCAGTACTTC

v_gene: TRBV11-2
j_gene: TRBJ1-2
d_gene: NA
abundance: NA
CDR3aa: CASRRVGSNYGYTF
CDR3nt: TGTGCCAGCAGGAGGGTGGGTTCTAACTATGGCTACACCTTC

v_gene: TRBV5-6
j_gene: TRBJ1-1
d_gene: NA
abundance: NA
CDR3aa: CASSLWDIEPEAFF
CDR3nt: TGTGCCAGCAGCTTGTGGGACATCGAACCTGAAGCTTTCTTT

v_gene: TRBV11-3
j_gene: TRBJ2-7
d_gene: NA
abundance: once
CDR3aa: CASSSDSSYEQYF
CDR3nt: TGTGCCAGCAGCTCGGACTCAAGCTACGAGCAGTACTTC